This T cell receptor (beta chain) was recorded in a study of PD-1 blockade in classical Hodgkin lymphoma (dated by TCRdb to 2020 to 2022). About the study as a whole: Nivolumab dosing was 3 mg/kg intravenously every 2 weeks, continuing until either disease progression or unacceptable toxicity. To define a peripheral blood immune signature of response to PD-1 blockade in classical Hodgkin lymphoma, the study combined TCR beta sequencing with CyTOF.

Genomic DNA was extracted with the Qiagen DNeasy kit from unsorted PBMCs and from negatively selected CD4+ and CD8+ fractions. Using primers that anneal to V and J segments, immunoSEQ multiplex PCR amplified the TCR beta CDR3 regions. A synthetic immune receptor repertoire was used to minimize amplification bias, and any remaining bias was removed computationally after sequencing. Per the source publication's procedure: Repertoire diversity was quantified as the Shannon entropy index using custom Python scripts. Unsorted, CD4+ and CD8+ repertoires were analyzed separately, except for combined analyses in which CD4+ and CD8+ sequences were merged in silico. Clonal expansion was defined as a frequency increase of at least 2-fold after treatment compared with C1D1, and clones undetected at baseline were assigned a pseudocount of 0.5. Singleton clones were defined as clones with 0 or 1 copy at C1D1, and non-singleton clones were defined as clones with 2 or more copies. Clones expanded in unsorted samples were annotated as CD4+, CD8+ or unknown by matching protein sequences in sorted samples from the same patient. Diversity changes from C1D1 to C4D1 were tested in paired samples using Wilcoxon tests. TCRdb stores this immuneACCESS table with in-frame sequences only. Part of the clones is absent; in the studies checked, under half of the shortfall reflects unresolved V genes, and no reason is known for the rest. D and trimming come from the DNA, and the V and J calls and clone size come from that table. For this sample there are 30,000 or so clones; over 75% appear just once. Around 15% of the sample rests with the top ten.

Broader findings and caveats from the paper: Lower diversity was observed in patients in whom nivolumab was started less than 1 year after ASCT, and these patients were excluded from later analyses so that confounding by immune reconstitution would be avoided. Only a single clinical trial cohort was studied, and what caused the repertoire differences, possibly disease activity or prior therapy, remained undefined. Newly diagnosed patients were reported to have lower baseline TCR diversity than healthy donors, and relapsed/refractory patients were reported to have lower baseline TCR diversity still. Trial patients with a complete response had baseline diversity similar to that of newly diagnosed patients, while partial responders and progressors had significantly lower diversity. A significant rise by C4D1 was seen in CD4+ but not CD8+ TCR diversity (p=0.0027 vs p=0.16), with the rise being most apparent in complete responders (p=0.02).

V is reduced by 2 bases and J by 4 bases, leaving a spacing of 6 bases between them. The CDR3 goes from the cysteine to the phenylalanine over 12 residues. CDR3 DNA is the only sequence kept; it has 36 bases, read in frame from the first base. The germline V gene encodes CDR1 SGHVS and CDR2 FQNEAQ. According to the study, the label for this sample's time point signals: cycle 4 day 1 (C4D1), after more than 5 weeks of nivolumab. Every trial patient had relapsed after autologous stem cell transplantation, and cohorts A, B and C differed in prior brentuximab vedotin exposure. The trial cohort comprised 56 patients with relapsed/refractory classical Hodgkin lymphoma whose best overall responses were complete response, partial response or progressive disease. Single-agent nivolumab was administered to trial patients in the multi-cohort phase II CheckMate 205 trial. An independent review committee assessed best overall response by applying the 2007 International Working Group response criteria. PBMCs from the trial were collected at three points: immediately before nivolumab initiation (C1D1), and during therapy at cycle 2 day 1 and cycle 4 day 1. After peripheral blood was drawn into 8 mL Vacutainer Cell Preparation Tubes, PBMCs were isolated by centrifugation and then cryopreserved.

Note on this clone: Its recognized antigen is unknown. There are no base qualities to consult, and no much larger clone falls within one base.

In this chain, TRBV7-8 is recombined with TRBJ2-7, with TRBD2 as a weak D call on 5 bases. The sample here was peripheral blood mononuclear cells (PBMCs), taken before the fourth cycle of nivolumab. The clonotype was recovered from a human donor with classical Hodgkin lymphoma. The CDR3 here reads CASSLTRYEQYF. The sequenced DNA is TGTGCCAGCAGCTTAACTAGATACGAGCAGTACTTC. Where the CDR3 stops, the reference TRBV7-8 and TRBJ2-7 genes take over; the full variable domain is GAGVSQSPRYKVAKRGQDVALRCDPISGHVSLFWYQQALGQGPEFLTYFQNEAQLDKSGLPSDRFFAERPEGSVSTLKIQRTQQEDSAVYLCASSLTRYEQYFGPGTRLTVT.